The sequence of this TCR beta chain was determined in a study of cytomegalovirus exposure and HLA in healthy donors. On this clone: Other DNA sequences in the sample encode the same CDR3.

Germline-derived CDR1 and CDR2 are KGHSH and LQKENI. The CDR3 sequence is 16 residues long. V gave up 1 base and J gave up 0 bases; unmatched junction bases: 2. Primers included in the PCR were 60 Vbeta and 13 Jbeta primers. Some clones are missing from TCRdb's copy, which holds only in-frame ones; the method was immunoSEQ multiplex PCR. The sample's table shows over 65,000 clones. Material: PBMCs. The rearrangement joins TRBV18 to TRBJ2-2; 7 positions agree with TRBD2. This sequence was found in a woman aged 30 to 39 in good health and CMV-seronegative. CDR3 protein: CASSPLAGANTGELFF. CDR3 DNA sequence: TGTGCCAGCTCACCACTAGCGGGTGCGAACACCGGGGAGCTGTTTTTT.